The 29 T cell receptor beta chains reported below all come from one sample, sequenced in a study of T-cell reconstitution after alpha-beta-depleted transplantation in children. As it was prepared, the TCRbeta library received unique molecular identifiers. MiXCR, run by TCRdb on the PCR reads, gives a single entry per CDR3 protein. Here the sample spans about 300,000 distinct CDR3 sequences, around a tenth being singletons. Specimen: PBMCs, collected before TCRalphabeta/CD19-depleted stem cell transplant. The origin of the receptors is a boy under two years old with acute myeloid leukemia, due to receive a stem cell transplant.

This clonotype appeared many times. The CDR3 DNA follows: TGCGCCAGCAGCCCGGCCGGGGGGTTGAACACTGAAGCTTTCTTT. Residues: CASSPAGGLNTEAFF. The rearrangement uses TRBV5-1 and TRBJ1-1; D is possibly TRBD1 (5 bases). The germline V gene encodes CDR1 SGHRS and CDR2 YFSETQ. This CDR3 has 15 residues. Trimming removed 4 bases from V and 0 bases from J, with 13 bases in between.

This rearrangement joins TRBV27 to TRBJ2-1, with 10 bases that match TRBD2. V was clipped by 1 base and J by 7 bases; unmatched bases: 7. The CDR3 covers 16 residues. CDR1 and CDR2 from the germline V gene are MNHEY and SMNVEV (reference sequence). In nucleotides, the CDR3 is TGTGCCAGCAGTTTATTAAGCGGGGGGGCCGGTAATGAGCAGTTCTTC. Translated, it gives CASSLLSGGAGNEQFF.

About this clonotype: A single base separates this from a much larger clone, so it may be a read error. This sequence joins TRBV6-5 and TRBJ1-2; TRBD1 is a possible D gene (5 bases). There are 13 residues in the CDR3. Germline V lookup: CDR1 MNHEY, CDR2 SVGAGI. CDR3: CATSYGGAYGYTF. The CDR3 DNA reads as TGTGCCACCAGTTACGGGGGAGCCTATGGCTACACCTTC.

This clonotype was recorded at least ten times. This chain joins TRBV5-1 and TRBJ2-3, with 11 bases fitting TRBD2. V shed 3 bases and J 3 bases; nucleotides not matched to a gene: 6. In germline, CDR1 is SGHRS, CDR2 YFSETQ. The CDR3 covers 16 residues. CDR3: CASSSSGTSGTDTQYF. The CDR3 nucleotides are TGCGCCAGCAGCTCCTCCGGGACTAGCGGAACAGATACGCAGTATTTT.

This clonotype has ten or more counts. The CDR3 DNA reads TGCGCCAGCAGCTTTGCCAGGGGATTGGTGAACACTGAAGCTTTCTTT. It is translated as CASSFARGLVNTEAFF. The chain joins TRBV5-1 to TRBJ1-1; weak D call: TRBD1 (6 bases). V was cut by 2 bases and J by 0 bases, with 14 bases left in between. The germline V gene encodes CDR1 SGHRS and CDR2 YFSETQ. CDR3 length equals 16 residues. Together with reference TRBV5-1 and TRBJ1-1, the CDR3 gives the full variable domain: KAGVTQTPRYLIKTRGQQVTLSCSPISGHRSVSWYQQTPGQGLQFLFEYFSETQRNKGNFPGRFSGRQFSNSRSEMNVSTLELGDSALYLCASSFARGLVNTEAFFGQGTRLTVV.

The chain links TRBV3-1 to TRBJ2-1; D is possibly TRBD2 (7 bases). This CDR3 contains 16 residues. CDR1 is LGHDT, CDR2 YNNKEL, per germline (reference sequence). Trimming took off 10 bases at V and 8 bases at J, with 27 bases between the two ends. The CDR3 sequence is CAIWPGRGEGNDEQFF. CDR3 nucleotide sequence: TGTGCCATCTGGCCAGGGAGGGGGGAGGGAAACGATGAGCAGTTCTTC.

This chain links TRBV18 with TRBJ2-7, with D possibly called TRBD1 or TRBD2 (5 bases each). Trimming removed 2 bases from V and 3 bases from J, with 11 bases in between. The CDR3 has 14 residues. Per germline, CDR1 KGHSH and CDR2 LQKENI. CDR3 nucleotides: TGTGCCAGCTCACCAGGTCTGGGGGTCTACGAGCAGTACTTC. Translated: CASSPGLGVYEQYF.

This clonotype was picked up many times. This rearrangement joins TRBV12-3 or TRBV12-4 to TRBJ1-5; D is undetermined. This CDR3 is built from 15 residues. V was clipped by 5 bases and J by 2 bases, with 13 bases between them. The CDR3 protein is CASSNPTSGNQPQHF. The DNA for the CDR3 is TGTGCCAGCAGTAATCCTACATCGGGCAATCAGCCCCAGCATTTT.

This clonotype was counted at least ten times. The rearrangement uses TRBV5-1 and TRBJ2-7; a weak D match, TRBD1 (6 bases). The CDR3 runs 14 residues. Germline loops: CDR1 SGHRS, CDR2 YFSETQ. V lost 2 bases to trimming and J lost 4 bases, with 13 bases between them. CDR3 residues: CASSFGPGEYEQYF. The DNA for the CDR3 is TGCGCCAGCAGCTTTGGGCCAGGGGAATACGAGCAGTACTTC.

This clonotype was recorded at least ten times. The chain uses TRBV5-1 and TRBJ2-2; D is possibly TRBD1 (5 bases). This CDR3 region has 15 residues. Trimming removed 0 bases at V and 4 bases at J, with 10 bases between. Germline V gene sequence: CDR1 SGHRS, CDR2 YFSETQ. CDR3 loop: CASSLARQLTGELFF. The CDR3 DNA sequence: TGCGCCAGCAGCTTGGCCAGACAGCTCACCGGGGAGCTGTTTTTT.

This clonotype was detected ten times or more. The gene calls are TRBV4-3 and TRBJ2-5; 12 bases are shared with TRBD2. Germline V lookup: CDR1 LGHNA, CDR2 YSLEER. The CDR3 is made up of 15 amino acids. With 3 bases clipped from V and 9 bases from J, the junction kept 8 bases outside the gene matches. The CDR3 spells CASSQSWTSGNPQYF. The CDR3 nucleotides read TGCGCCAGCAGCCAGAGTTGGACTAGCGGGAATCCCCAGTACTTC.

There are many counts of this clonotype. This chain links TRBV7-9 with TRBJ2-5; D possibly corresponds to TRBD2 (6 bases). The germline CDR1 and CDR2 sequences are SEHNR and FQNEAQ (reference sequence). This CDR3 spans 12 amino acids. V lost 5 bases and J lost 5, with 9 bases in between. Here the CDR3 reads CASSGTQETQYF. In DNA, the CDR3 is TGTGCCAGCAGCGGGACTCAGGAGACCCAGTACTTC. The complete variable domain, with remaining parts taken from reference TRBV7-9 and TRBJ2-5, reads DTGVSQNPRHKITKRGQNVTFRCDPISEHNRLYWYRQTLGQGPEFLTYFQNEAQLEKSRLLSDRFSAERPKGSFSTLEIQRTEQGDSAMYLCASSGTQETQYFGPGTRLLVL.

This clonotype was detected a few times. J is TRBJ2-1 and V is TRBV3-1, with TRBD2 identical over 12 bases. Germline V CDR1 and CDR2: LGHDT, YNNKEL (reference sequence). CDR3 length: 18 residues. The trim removed 6 bases at V and 8 bases at J, leaving 17 bases unmatched. This CDR3 reads CASSLRPPTSGGRDEQFF. Here the CDR3 DNA reads TGTGCCAGCAGTTTAAGGCCGCCGACTAGCGGGGGAAGGGATGAGCAGTTCTTC.

This clonotype was seen repeatedly, ten times or more. CDR3 amino acids: CASSQKTPVYNSPLHF. CDR3 bases: TGTGCCAGCAGCCAAAAAACCCCCGTCTATAATTCACCCCTCCACTTT. The chain couples TRBV4-2 to TRBJ1-6; D remains unclear. V dropped 2 bases and J dropped 3 bases, with 11 bases sitting between them. The CDR3 is made up of 16 amino acids. Per the germline V gene, CDR1 is LGHNA and CDR2 is YNFKEQ.

V is TRBV10-3 and J is TRBJ2-3, with TRBD1 identical over 9 bases. With 9 bases clipped from V and 2 bases from J, the junction kept 6 bases outside the gene matches. In germline, CDR1 is ENHRY, CDR2 SYGVKD. The CDR3 runs 14 residues. The CDR3 nucleotides read TGTGCCATTACAGGGGGCCATACCACAGATACGCAGTATTTT. Its protein product is CAITGGHTTDTQYF.

This clonotype was observed many times. CDR3 DNA: TGTGCCAGCAGTACAGGGGCAGATACGCAGTATTTT. Amino acid sequence: CASSTGADTQYF. The chain joins TRBV28 to TRBJ2-3; TRBD1 matches at 7 bases. From germline, CDR1 is MDHEN and CDR2 SYDVKM. V dropped 5 bases and J dropped 4; count of bases not matched to a gene: 0. The CDR3 runs 12 residues.

This clonotype showed up many times. The rearrangement uses TRBV10-3 and TRBJ1-1; the match to TRBD1 covers 7 bases. CDR3 size: 12 residues. The germline gives CDR1 ENHRY, CDR2 SYGVKD. J gave up 5 bases and V 6 bases, and 3 bases lay outside the gene matches. CDR3 coding DNA: TGTGCCATCAGGGCGACAGGGACTGAAGCTTTCTTT. Translated, it gives CAIRATGTEAFF.

This clonotype was seen more than once but under ten times. V and J are TRBV7-3 and TRBJ2-1, with unresolved D. The CDR3 totals 13 residues. Trimming took off 3 bases at V and 8 bases at J, with 11 bases between the two ends. Germline assignment: CDR1 SGHTA and CDR2 FQGTGA. The CDR3 DNA follows: TGTGCCAGCAGCTTGCTGGGGAAACATGAGCAGTTCTTC. Encoded protein: CASSLLGKHEQFF. The variable domain in full, with the rest retrieved from reference TRBV7-3 and TRBJ2-1, is GAGVSQTPSNKVTEKGKYVELRCDPISGHTALYWYRQSLGQGPEFLIYFQGTGAADDSGLPNDRFFAVRPEGSVSTLKIQRTERGDSAVYLCASSLLGKHEQFFGPGTRLTVL.

This clonotype was recorded at least ten times. The chain has TRBV6-1 and TRBJ2-3; the D gene is possibly TRBD1 (6 bases). Germline CDR1 MNHNS, CDR2 SASEGT. The V gene lost 10 bases and the J gene lost 1 base, with 12 bases spanning the gap. The CDR3 runs 13 residues. CDR3 region: CATKDSRTDTQYF. In DNA, the CDR3 is TGTGCCACCAAGGACAGTCGCACAGATACGCAGTATTTT.

This clonotype was detected ten times or more. The rearrangement uses TRBV2 and TRBJ1-6; D unresolved. The ends were cut back, 6 bases at V and 0 bases at J, with 12 bases in the middle. The CDR3 sequence is 16 residues long. Germline V gene sequence: CDR1 SNHLY, CDR2 FYNNEI. The CDR3 sequence: CASRDGYSSYNSPLHF. Written as DNA, the CDR3 is TGTGCCAGCAGGGACGGATATAGCTCCTATAATTCACCCCTCCACTTT.

In this sample, this clonotype turned up many times. J is TRBJ2-5 and V is TRBV7-6, with D uncertain. The germline V gene has CDR1 SGHVS and CDR2 FNYEAQ. V lost 4 bases and J lost 6, with 9 bases in between. CDR3 length equals 12 residues. The CDR3 spells CASSYASKTQYF. The CDR3 nucleotides are TGTGCCAGCAGCTATGCCTCCAAGACCCAGTACTTC.

To note about this clonotype: Given a much more abundant clone one base away, this may be a read error. The chain joins TRBV28 to TRBJ2-1; tentatively, D is TRBD1 (6 bases). V gave up 3 bases and J gave up 6 bases, with 12 bases separating them. CDR1 and CDR2 (germline): MDHEN, SYDVKM. This CDR3 spans 14 amino acids. This CDR3 is CASSFLIGGNEQFF. In nucleotides, the CDR3 is TGTGCCAGCAGTTTTCTGATAGGGGGCAATGAGCAGTTCTTC.

This clonotype has a count of ten or more. The chain couples TRBV19 to TRBJ2-4; D is unresolved. Trimming pared 7 bases from V and 4 bases from J, leaving 11 bases between. Germline loops: CDR1 LNHDA, CDR2 SQIVND (reference sequence). The CDR3 length is 13 residues. CDR3 coding DNA: TGTGCCAGTAAATCAGGTCCAAAAAACATTCAGTACTTC. Translating it yields CASKSGPKNIQYF. Full variable domain (remainder filled in from reference TRBV19 and TRBJ2-4): DGGITQSPKYLFRKEGQNVTLSCEQNLNHDAMYWYRQDPGQGLRLIYYSQIVNDFQKGDIAEGYSVSREKKESFPLTVTSAQKNPTAFYLCASKSGPKNIQYFGAGTRLSVL.

This clonotype was observed many times. V gene TRBV2 combines with J gene TRBJ1-5, with D uncertain. Germline values: CDR1 SNHLY, CDR2 FYNNEI. The V gene lost 2 bases and the J gene lost 1 base, with 12 bases spanning the gap. The CDR3 contains 16 residues. CDR3 DNA: TGTGCCAGCAGTGAACGGTCCATGAGAAGCAATCAGCCCCAGCATTTT. It yields the protein CASSERSMRSNQPQHF. The entire variable domain, with the rest obtained from reference TRBV2 and TRBJ1-5, is as follows: EPEVTQTPSHQVTQMGQEVILRCVPISNHLYFYWYRQILGQKVEFLVSFYNNEISEKSEIFDDQFSVERPDGSNFTLKIRSTKLEDSAMYFCASSERSMRSNQPQHFGDGTRLSIL.

In its sample, this clonotype was seen a few times. This chain connects TRBV25-1 to TRBJ2-7; weak D call: TRBD2 (7 bases). This CDR3 contains 17 residues. In germline, CDR1 is MGHDK, CDR2 SYGVNS. Deletions cut 3 bases from V and 5 bases from J, with 23 bases between. The CDR3 is CASSDPLSLGGADEQYF. CDR3 bases: TGTGCCAGCAGTGACCCCCTATCACTGGGGGGGGCGGACGAGCAGTACTTC.

This clonotype was seen many times. This chain links TRBV24-1 with TRBJ2-3, with a tentative D call TRBD1 (6 bases). V lost 4 bases to trimming and J lost 1 base, with 11 bases between them. This CDR3 has 15 residues. Germline lookup yields CDR1 KGHDR and CDR2 SFDVKD. The CDR3 loop reads CATSDRGEGTDTQYF. For the CDR3, the DNA is TGTGCCACCAGTGACAGGGGAGAGGGCACAGATACGCAGTATTTT.

The table lists this clonotype with many counts. The rearrangement uses TRBV12-3 or TRBV12-4 and TRBJ2-2, with D possibly called TRBD1 or TRBD2 (5 bases each). The CDR3 covers 15 residues. Between the trimmed V and J ends, which lost 3 bases and 2 bases, there was a span of 10 bases. The CDR3 DNA is TGTGCCAGCAGTTTTGGGACGTCCAACACCGGGGAGCTGTTTTTT. It codes for CASSFGTSNTGELFF.

The chain uses TRBV29-1 and TRBJ2-7; no firm D call. V gave up 3 bases and J gave up 6 bases, with 6 bases separating them. The CDR3 loop spans 10 amino acids. Germline values: CDR1 SQVTM, CDR2 ANQGSEA. DNA of the CDR3: TGCAGCGTTGACACCTGCGAGCAGTACTTC. Its protein product is CSVDTCEQYF.

This clonotype was observed many times. The rearrangement joins TRBV5-1 to TRBJ2-7; no definite D call. Germline V CDR1 and CDR2: SGHRS, YFSETQ. CDR3 length equals 14 residues. V lost 1 base and J lost 2, with 10 bases in between. The CDR3 nucleotides read TGCGCCAGCAGCTTGAGGCCCTTAACCTACGAGCAGTACTTC. Encoded protein: CASSLRPLTYEQYF.